The 4 T cell receptor beta chains listed next were all sequenced from one sample in a study of graft-versus-host responses after intestinal transplantation. Clones were sequenced by immunoSEQ multiplex PCR, and TCRdb holds only the in-frame ones, with some missing. Of under 20,000 clones detected, about 89% appear once; the ten largest clones hold roughly 51%. The sample in question was bone marrow, obtained roughly 130 days after transplant. All receptors come from a human patient who received an intestinal transplant, so some T cells may come from the graft donor.

The rearrangement links TRBV19 to TRBJ2-7; D gene uncertain. V was trimmed by 6 bases and J by 0 bases, leaving 9 bases between them. The germline V gene has CDR1 LNHDA and CDR2 SQIVND (reference sequence). The CDR3 has 13 residues. CDR3 DNA sequence: TGTGCCAGTAGGGACGCGAACTCCTACGAGCAGTACTTC. Encoded protein: CASRDANSYEQYF.

This chain connects TRBV6-5 to TRBJ1-2; no definite D call. V was clipped by 0 bases and J by 8 bases, with 16 bases between them. The CDR3 runs 15 residues. Germline loops: CDR1 MNHEY, CDR2 SVGAGI. CDR3 sequence: CASSYSVLGLQGYTF. CDR3 nucleotide sequence: TGTGCCAGCAGTTACTCCGTCCTGGGCCTTCAGGGCTACACCTTC.

This chain uses TRBV6-6 with TRBJ1-1; perhaps TRBD1 as D (6 bases). This CDR3 region has 15 residues. V was cut by 0 bases and J by 4 bases, with 12 bases left in between. Germline assignment: CDR1 MNHNY and CDR2 SVGAGI (reference sequence). The DNA for the CDR3 is TGTGCCAGCAGTTACTCTTGGGGGGCGACCACTGAAGCTTTCTTT. Amino acids: CASSYSWGATTEAFF.

This clone was seen more than once but under ten times. This chain links TRBV27 with TRBJ1-3; unclear D gene. This CDR3 spans 14 amino acids. Looked up from germline, CDR1 is MNHEY and CDR2 is SMNVEV (reference sequence). Trimming left V 3 bases short and J 0 bases short, with 6 bases between. CDR3: CASSFRSSGNTIYF. CDR3 sequence (DNA): TGTGCCAGCAGTTTTCGAAGCTCTGGAAACACCATATATTTT.